One T cell receptor (beta chain) is described in this entry. This sample also contains other DNA sequences that code for the same CDR3. Original processing notes: By means of reference gene primer amplification, nucleated cell counts were estimated. Measured with immunoSEQ multiplex PCR; TCRdb has only the in-frame clones, and not every one. From that table come the V and J calls and clone size; the DNA was used to work out D and trimming. The sample holds about 340,000 clones, 83% seen once. The CDR3 extends over 12 amino acids. From germline, CDR1 is SNHLY and CDR2 FYNNEI. Trimming took 7 bases from V and 7 from J; bases not matched to a gene: 3. This sample was taken from a study of blood T cell repertoires in COVID-19. In the study overall: The origin of the acute and convalescent COVID-19 samples was the United States, Italy and Spain. PBMCs, B-cell-depleted T cells, or T cells were the source of the cDNA or gDNA that made up the material.

This TCR derives from a man under 40 with active or convalescent COVID-19. The source material was peripheral blood. This chain connects TRBV2 to TRBJ1-2; 10 bases match TRBD1. The CDR3 protein is CASTDRGLGYTF. The CDR3 bases are TGTGCCAGCACTGACAGGGGGCTTGGCTACACCTTC.